The next 3 T cell receptor beta chains were all read from a single sample in a study of T cell changes during pregnancy in multiple sclerosis. Assay: immunoSEQ multiplex PCR; the TCRdb copy retains only in-frame clones and omits some. The sample holds tens of thousands of clones, approximately 93% seen once. Source: peripheral blood, taken in the second trimester of pregnancy. The receptors were sampled from a female donor with multiple sclerosis, enrolled in a pregnancy study.

The chain joins TRBV19 to TRBJ2-6; D is undetermined. The CDR3 is made up of 14 amino acids. Germline V gives CDR1 LNHDA, CDR2 SQIVND (reference sequence). The V gene lost 3 bases and the J gene lost 2 bases, with 5 bases spanning the gap. As DNA, the CDR3 is TGTGCCAGTAGTATTAGTACTGGGGCCAACGTCCTGACTTTC. It translates to CASSISTGANVLTF.

The chain joins TRBV7-2 to TRBJ1-1; D ambiguous. CDR1 is SGHTA and CDR2 is FQGNSA in the germline V gene. The V and J ends lost 5 bases and 8 bases respectively, with 12 bases between them. This CDR3 spans 12 amino acids. CDR3 amino acids: CASSQNTPEAFF. Here the CDR3 DNA reads TGTGCCAGCAGCCAAAACACACCAGAAGCTTTCTTT. Filled out from reference TRBV7-2 and TRBJ1-1, the complete variable domain reads GAGVSQSPSNKVTEKGKDVELRCDPISGHTALYWYRQSLGQGLEFLIYFQGNSAPDKSGLPSDRFSAERTGGSVSTLTIQRTQQEDSAVYLCASSQNTPEAFFGQGTRLTVV.

This clone has only one observation. The chain is built from TRBV6-5 and TRBJ2-1; D perhaps matches TRBD1 (5 bases). Germline CDR1 MNHEY, CDR2 SVGAGI. Deletions cut 6 bases from V and 3 bases from J, with 9 bases between. This CDR3 spans 13 amino acids. The CDR3 protein is CASRSDSYNEQFF. CDR3 coding DNA: TGTGCCAGCAGATCTGACAGCTACAATGAGCAGTTCTTC.